The TCR beta chain described here comes from a study of T cell changes during pregnancy in multiple sclerosis. Repertoires were generated with immunoSEQ multiplex PCR, while TCRdb's copy carries only in-frame clones and drops some. The sample shows 41,000 or so clones, more than 85% of them seen only once. CDR3 length: 15 residues. Trimming pared 2 bases from V and 8 bases from J, leaving 19 bases between. CDR1 is LNHNV and CDR2 is YYDKDF in the germline V gene (reference sequence). This receptor was identified in a female donor with multiple sclerosis, enrolled in a pregnancy study. The sequences come from CD8+ T cells from peripheral blood mononuclear cells, collected in the third trimester of pregnancy. V usage is TRBV15 and J usage is TRBJ2-7, with D hard to call. The CDR3 region is CATSRPFDGLIKQYF. CDR3 sequence (DNA): TGTGCCACCAGCAGACCCTTCGATGGGCTAATCAAGCAGTACTTC.